This entry lists 20 T cell receptor beta chains sequenced from one sample in a study of blood T cell repertoires in COVID-19. The repertoire was sequenced with immunoSEQ multiplex PCR; TCRdb's copy has only in-frame clones and lacks some. The sample holds approximately 70,000 clones, approximately 91% seen once. The sample comprised peripheral blood. The receptors were gathered from a man over 45 with COVID-19, enrolled during active disease.

The rearrangement uses TRBV7-3 and TRBJ2-1; maybe TRBD1 (5 bases). From germline, CDR1 is SGHTA and CDR2 FQGTGA. CDR3 length equals 13 residues. Trimming took off 4 bases at V and 8 bases at J, with 12 bases between the two ends. The CDR3 loop reads CASSYTGGDEQFF. The CDR3 nucleotides are TGTGCCAGCAGCTACACAGGTGGAGATGAGCAGTTCTTC.

This CDR3 reads CASSQDWGLRRTDTQYF. CDR3 bases: TGCGCCAGCAGCCAAGATTGGGGACTTAGGCGCACAGATACGCAGTATTTT. The chain combines TRBV4-1 with TRBJ2-3; a weak D match, TRBD2 (6 bases). V lost 0 bases and J 1 base, leaving 14 bases between the germline ends. Germline loops: CDR1 MGHRA, CDR2 YSYEKL. The length of the CDR3 is 17 residues.

The chain couples TRBV15 to TRBJ2-1, with D possibly matching TRBD2 (5 bases). Germline CDR1 reads LNHNV; CDR2 reads YYDKDF (reference sequence). V dropped 8 bases and J dropped 4 bases, with 15 bases sitting between them. The CDR3 extends over 14 amino acids. The CDR3 region is CATGGLSIYNEQFF. CDR3 bases: TGTGCCACCGGAGGACTTTCAATTTACAATGAGCAGTTCTTC.

This chain joins TRBV20-1 and TRBJ2-1, with D possibly matching TRBD2 (5 bases). This CDR3 spans 15 amino acids. Germline assignment: CDR1 DFQATT and CDR2 SNEGSKA (reference sequence). With 3 bases removed from V and 0 bases from J, the gap between germline ends came to 12 bases. The CDR3 nucleotides are TGCAGTGCTAGTATAGGCGGGTCCTCCTACAATGAGCAGTTCTTC. It yields the protein CSASIGGSSYNEQFF.

The rearrangement links TRBV10-3 to TRBJ2-3; 10 nucleotides align to TRBD2. The germline gives CDR1 ENHRY, CDR2 SYGVKD. The CDR3 totals 13 residues. Trimming removed 10 bases from V and 4 bases from J; junction bases left unmatched: 5. CDR3 in amino acids: CATSGSSPDTQYF. CDR3 in DNA: TGTGCCACTAGCGGGAGTTCCCCAGATACGCAGTATTTT.

Here the CDR3 DNA reads TGTGCCAGCAGCAAACTCGGGACAGAAACCTACAATGAGCAGTTCTTC. Encoded protein: CASSKLGTETYNEQFF. V gene TRBV7-6 combines with J gene TRBJ2-1; 7 nucleotides align to TRBD1. The length of the CDR3 is 16 residues. V dropped 5 bases and J dropped 2; count of bases not matched to a gene: 9. In germline, CDR1 is SGHVS, CDR2 FNYEAQ.

This chain connects TRBV6-2 or TRBV6-3 to TRBJ1-1; D not resolved. Germline CDR1 and CDR2: MNHEY and SVGEGT. Trimming removed 2 bases at V and 2 bases at J, with 6 bases between. This CDR3 is 13 amino acids long. CDR3 region: CASSYNSNTEAFF. CDR3 in DNA: TGTGCCAGCAGTTACAATTCAAACACTGAAGCTTTCTTT.

This clone was seen once. The CDR3 nucleotides read TGTGCCAGTACCGTGAGCTCTGGAAACACCATATATTTT. It is translated as CASTVSSGNTIYF. The V call is TRBV19, the J call TRBJ1-3; D is undetermined. CDR3 size: 13 residues. CDR1 and CDR2 from the germline V gene are LNHDA and SQIVND (reference sequence). Deletions cut 7 bases from V and 0 bases from J, with 7 bases between. Looking up the rest from reference TRBV19 and TRBJ1-3 gives the full variable domain: DGGITQSPKYLFRKEGQNVTLSCEQNLNHDAMYWYRQDPGQGLRLIYYSQIVNDFQKGDIAEGYSVSREKKESFPLTVTSAQKNPTAFYLCASTVSSGNTIYFGEGSWLTVV.

V gene TRBV14 combines with J gene TRBJ2-1; TRBD2 agrees at 10 bases. Germline loops: CDR1 SGHDN, CDR2 FVKESK. This CDR3 region has 17 residues. The junction had 9 bases not matched to a gene; V was cut back by 0 bases and J by 7 bases. The CDR3 spells CASSQEASGRALNEQFF. The CDR3 DNA reads TGTGCCAGCAGCCAAGAGGCCAGCGGGAGGGCCTTGAATGAGCAGTTCTTC.

The CDR3 region is CASSPPGGSVETQYF. In nucleotides, the CDR3 is TGTGCCAGCAGCCCCCCCGGGGGTAGCGTAGAGACCCAGTACTTC. The chain combines TRBV9 with TRBJ2-5; TRBD2 is a possible D gene (6 bases). There are 15 residues in the CDR3. Trimming took off 4 bases at V and 4 bases at J, with 17 bases between the two ends. Germline CDR1 and CDR2: SGDLS and YYNGEE.

The CDR3 DNA reads as TGTGCCAGCAGTTCCCCGAGCTTTGGTCTCTATGGCTACACCTTC. It specifies CASSSPSFGLYGYTF. V is TRBV28 and J is TRBJ1-2; unclear D gene. The germline V and J ends were trimmed by 4 bases and 4 bases, with 16 bases remaining between them. From germline, CDR1 is MDHEN and CDR2 SYDVKM. The CDR3 contains 15 residues.

The genes are TRBV5-1 and TRBJ2-6, with 13 bases lining up with TRBD2. The V and J ends lost 4 bases and 1 base, in that order; junction bases with no gene match: 8. The CDR3 extends over 19 amino acids. CDR1 and CDR2 from the germline V gene are SGHRS and YFSETQ. The CDR3 DNA sequence: TGCGCCAGCAGCGAAAAACCGGGACTAGCGGGATCTGGGGCCAACGTCCTGACTTTC. This encodes CASSEKPGLAGSGANVLTF.

This clone appeared a single time. The chain links TRBV6-6 to TRBJ1-1; D remains ambiguous. The CDR3 runs to 15 residues. Germline assignment: CDR1 MNHNY and CDR2 SVGAGI (reference sequence). Trimming left V 5 bases short and J 0 bases short, with 13 bases between. The CDR3 nucleotides are TGTGCCAGCAGTACGTCCAGGTTAATGAACACTGAAGCTTTCTTT. This gives the protein CASSTSRLMNTEAFF.

V usage is TRBV6-1 and J usage is TRBJ2-5, with TRBD2 as a possible D gene (6 bases). V lost 3 bases to trimming and J lost 6 bases, with 14 bases between them. The CDR3 has 14 amino acids. Germline loops: CDR1 MNHNS, CDR2 SASEGT. The CDR3 reads CASSDLAVQQTQYF. The DNA for the CDR3 is TGTGCCAGCAGTGATTTAGCGGTACAGCAGACCCAGTACTTC.

The chain's CDR3 is CASSHGNSPLHF. In nucleotides, the CDR3 is TGTGCCAGTAGTCACGGGAATTCACCCCTCCACTTT. The chain links TRBV19 to TRBJ1-6; D gene uncertain. The ends were cut back, 5 bases at V and 7 bases at J, with 6 bases in the middle. The CDR3 length is 12 residues. Germline CDR1 and CDR2: LNHDA and SQIVND (reference sequence).

This clone was detected only a few times. The chain carries TRBV5-1 and TRBJ1-1; unclear D gene. The V end lost 0 bases, the J end lost 5 bases, and 8 bases lay between the germline ends. The CDR3 length is 13 residues. Germline CDR1 and CDR2: SGHRS and YFSETQ. The CDR3 loop reads CASSLGFQTEAFF. The CDR3 bases are TGCGCCAGCAGCTTGGGCTTCCAGACTGAAGCTTTCTTT.

The chain is built from TRBV6-2 or TRBV6-3 and TRBJ1-5; tentatively, D is TRBD1 (5 bases). The CDR3 runs to 15 residues. Germline CDR1 and CDR2: MNHEY and SVGEGT. V lost 7 bases, J lost 0 bases, and 13 bases lay in between. CDR3 sequence: CASTPVGLSNQPQHF. CDR3 DNA sequence: TGTGCCAGCACCCCAGTGGGACTTAGCAATCAGCCCCAGCATTTT.

This chain links TRBV6-2 or TRBV6-3 with TRBJ2-7; 9 bases map to TRBD2. Germline assignment: CDR1 MNHEY and CDR2 SVGEGT. Trimming at V came to 0 bases and at J to 4 bases, leaving 7 bases not matched to a gene. The CDR3 extends over 16 amino acids. The DNA for the CDR3 is TGTGCCAGCAGTTACTCGGGCGGGAGGGCCAGGTACGAGCAGTACTTC. Translating gives CASSYSGGRARYEQYF.

The chain recombines TRBV10-1 with TRBJ2-1; 9 positions match TRBD1. The germline V gene has CDR1 WNHNN and CDR2 SYGVQD (reference sequence). CDR3 length: 15 residues. Trimming removed 4 bases from V and 6 bases from J; junction bases left unmatched: 7. The CDR3 DNA follows: TGCGCCAGCAGTGGCGGGACAGGGAGGGGCAATGAGCAGTTCTTC. It encodes CASSGGTGRGNEQFF.

This clone showed up just once. The chain uses TRBV27 and TRBJ2-3; no reliable D call. V lost 5 bases and J 2 bases, leaving 14 bases between the germline ends. The germline V gene has CDR1 MNHEY and CDR2 SMNVEV (reference sequence). The CDR3 contains 15 residues. CDR3 sequence: CASSLVSSTTDTQYF. The CDR3 DNA sequence: TGTGCCAGCAGTCTAGTGAGTAGCACCACAGATACGCAGTATTTT.